Each of the 9 T cell receptor beta chains below was sequenced from the same sample in a study of shared T cell receptors in the human thymus (dated by TCRdb to the early 2020s). Preparation of the library involved the immunoSEQ multiplex PCR assay. TCRdb stores this immuneACCESS table with in-frame sequences only. Part of the clones is absent; in the studies checked, under half of the shortfall reflects unresolved V genes, and no reason is known for the rest. This sample gives some 700,000 clones in total; around 85% of them show up just once. The ten largest clones capture roughly 0.01% of the sample. The same sample was also used in a study of human thymus T cells.

Sequenced sample: thymocytes. The receptors shown here come from a girl under three years old with a congenital heart defect. Donor details come from another sample of the same person, matched by shared clones.

This CDR3 reads CAIGLGTGRQPQHF. The CDR3 region has the DNA TGTGCCATCGGGCTTGGGACAGGTCGTCAGCCCCAGCATTTT. The chain recombines TRBV28 with TRBJ1-5; 8 nucleotides line up with TRBD1. Germline trimming cut 10 bases from V and 6 bases from J; bases unmatched to any gene: 11. The V gene's germline CDR1 is MDHEN and CDR2 SYDVKM. CDR3 length: 14 residues.

The chain carries TRBV11-2 and TRBJ1-2, with D tentatively TRBD1 (5 bases). V was shortened by 5 bases and J by 3 bases, with 7 bases between the two germline ends. CDR1 is SGHAT and CDR2 is FQNNGV in the germline V gene. CDR3 length equals 12 residues. Here the CDR3 reads CASSQGDYGYTF. The CDR3 coding sequence is TGTGCCAGCAGCCAAGGGGACTATGGCTACACCTTC.

The gene calls are TRBV2 and TRBJ2-1; TRBD1 agrees at 9 bases. This CDR3 spans 14 amino acids. The germline CDR1 and CDR2 sequences are SNHLY and FYNNEI. V shed 6 bases and J 7 bases; nucleotides not matched to a gene: 7. The DNA of the CDR3 is TGTGCCAGCAGGGGGACAGGGAGGAGAAATGAGCAGTTCTTC. It encodes CASRGTGRRNEQFF.

V and J are TRBV6-6 and TRBJ1-2, with D unclear. Germline loops: CDR1 MNHNY, CDR2 SVGAGI (reference sequence). The CDR3 contains 12 residues. Trimming stripped 5 bases from V and 2 bases from J, with 6 bases between. The CDR3: CASSHINYGYTF. The DNA for the CDR3 is TGTGCCAGCAGTCACATAAACTATGGCTACACCTTC.

The chain carries TRBV10-3 and TRBJ1-1; unclear D gene. Germline CDR1 ENHRY, CDR2 SYGVKD. Trimming pared 6 bases from V and 4 bases from J, leaving 6 bases between. The CDR3 is 11 amino acids. In DNA, the CDR3 is TGTGCCATCAGAGTGAGCACTGAAGCTTTCTTT. Encoded protein: CAIRVSTEAFF.

This clone was recorded a few times. Sequence at one end of the junction differs from germline and may be a read error. V gene TRBV11-2 combines with J gene TRBJ2-1; 7 bases match TRBD1. The CDR3 has 16 residues. Germline V gives CDR1 SGHAT, CDR2 FQNNGV. The CDR3 reads CASRLETGQRAVGQFF. CDR3 DNA: TGTGCCAGCAGATTAGAAACGGGACAGAGGGCGGTGGGGCAGTTCTTC.

DNA for the CDR3: TGCGCCAGCAATGGGAGGCACCCTTATGGCTACACCTTC. Protein product: CASNGRHPYGYTF. This chain connects TRBV10-1 to TRBJ1-2; D is undetermined. CDR1 is WNHNN and CDR2 is SYGVQD in the germline V gene (reference sequence). The V end was cut by 7 bases, the J end by 5 bases, with 14 bases between. The CDR3 contains 13 residues.

The CDR3 coding sequence is TGTGCCAGCAGTATAGCGGTTCTAAAAGAGACCCAGTACTTC. Protein: CASSIAVLKETQYF. V is TRBV28 and J is TRBJ2-5; a possible D gene is TRBD2 (6 bases). The germline CDR1 and CDR2 sequences are MDHEN and SYDVKM. V was shortened by 5 bases and J by 3 bases, with 13 bases between the two germline ends. The CDR3 is 14 residues long.

As DNA, the CDR3 is TGTGCCAGCAGTACCCCGGGACAGGAAAAAAACATTCAGTACTTC. It encodes CASSTPGQEKNIQYF. V gene TRBV6-1 combines with J gene TRBJ2-4, with TRBD1 identical over 8 bases. The CDR3 covers 15 residues. The J segment lost 4 bases and the V segment lost 5 bases, leaving 7 bases of the junction unmatched. Germline V gives CDR1 MNHNS, CDR2 SASEGT.